These 24 T cell receptor beta chains were sequenced from one sample in a study of blood T cell repertoires in COVID-19. Profiling relied on immunoSEQ multiplex PCR, and the TCRdb table lists in-frame clones only, not all of them. The repertoire holds 270,000 or so clones, 83% seen once, with more than 8% in the top ten. The sequencing sample was made of peripheral blood. These TCRs come from a woman aged 45 to 65 who had recovered from COVID-19.

This chain connects TRBV4-2 to TRBJ2-1, with 10 nucleotides matching TRBD2. The CDR3 extends over 17 amino acids. Germline V gene data show CDR1 as LGHNA and CDR2 as YNFKEQ. V shed 0 bases and J 7 bases; nucleotides not matched to a gene: 9. CDR3 amino acids: CASSQDPSGRRWNEQFF. In DNA, the CDR3 is TGTGCCAGCAGCCAAGACCCTAGCGGGAGAAGATGGAATGAGCAGTTCTTC.

This clone was picked up one time. Distinct nucleotide sequences in the sample also encode this CDR3. The chain links TRBV3-1 (or the pseudogene TRBV3-2) to TRBJ1-1; 7 positions agree with TRBD1. The CDR3 extends over 14 amino acids. CDR1 is LGHDT, CDR2 YNNKEL, per germline (reference sequence). Trimming took 4 bases from V and 2 from J; bases not matched to a gene: 4. CDR3 sequence (DNA): TGTGCCAGCAGCCCGGGACAGCCAAACACTGAAGCTTTCTTT. Its protein is CASSPGQPNTEAFF.

The chain employs TRBV5-1 and TRBJ2-1, with a weak D call TRBD1 (5 bases). Germline CDR1 reads SGHRS; CDR2 reads YFSETQ. V gave up 5 bases and J gave up 0 bases, with 9 bases separating them. CDR3 length: 14 residues. CDR3 region: CASRGQGSYNEQFF. Here the CDR3 DNA reads TGCGCCAGCAGGGGGCAGGGCTCCTACAATGAGCAGTTCTTC. Full variable domain (rest looked up from reference TRBV5-1 and TRBJ2-1): KAGVTQTPRYLIKTRGQQVTLSCSPISGHRSVSWYQQTPGQGLQFLFEYFSETQRNKGNFPGRFSGRQFSNSRSEMNVSTLELGDSALYLCASRGQGSYNEQFFGPGTRLTVL.

The genes are TRBV6-2 or TRBV6-3 and TRBJ2-1; TRBD2 aligns across 10 bases. Germline CDR1 reads MNHEY; CDR2 reads SVGEGT. This CDR3 is built from 17 residues. Trimming took 0 bases from V and 6 from J; bases not matched to a gene: 8. CDR3 protein: CASSYSPGLAGVNEQFF. In nucleotides, the CDR3 is TGTGCCAGCAGTTACTCCCCGGGGCTAGCGGGAGTCAATGAGCAGTTCTTC.

This clone was seen once. This chain uses TRBV7-2 with TRBJ1-5, with D perhaps matching TRBD1 (5 bases). In germline, CDR1 is SGHTA, CDR2 FQGNSA. CDR3 length: 14 amino acids. Trimming took off 2 bases at V and 4 bases at J, with 9 bases between the two ends. CDR3 region: CASSLLGGNQPQHF. CDR3 sequence (DNA): TGTGCCAGCAGCTTACTGGGGGGGAATCAGCCCCAGCATTTT.

The chain employs TRBV6-2 or TRBV6-3 and TRBJ2-5, with 14 bases identical to TRBD2. The CDR3 runs to 16 residues. Per the germline V gene, CDR1 is MNHEY and CDR2 is SVGEGT. V lost 2 bases to trimming and J lost 2 bases; unmatched junction nucleotides: 1. This chain's CDR3 is CASSYGTSGGQETQYF. In DNA form, the CDR3 reads TGTGCCAGCAGTTACGGGACTAGCGGGGGACAAGAGACCCAGTACTTC.

This sequence joins TRBV4-3 and TRBJ1-2; 9 nucleotides match TRBD1. Germline V CDR1 and CDR2: LGHNA, YSLEER. There are 15 residues in the CDR3. V shed 3 bases and J 4 bases; nucleotides not matched to a gene: 6. The CDR3 loop is CASSQGTGSFYGYTF. CDR3 DNA: TGCGCCAGCAGCCAGGGGACAGGGAGCTTCTATGGCTACACCTTC.

This chain links TRBV19 with TRBJ1-1; D ambiguous. This CDR3 region has 16 residues. Trimming stripped 5 bases from V and 6 bases from J, with 22 bases between. Looked up from germline, CDR1 is LNHDA and CDR2 is SQIVND (reference sequence). This CDR3 reads CASSFLGGRNAAEAFF. As DNA, the CDR3 is TGTGCCAGTAGTTTCCTGGGAGGTCGTAACGCCGCTGAAGCTTTCTTT.

CDR3 residues: CASSQGPTGELFF. CDR3 DNA sequence: TGCGCCAGCAGCCAAGGGCCCACCGGGGAGCTGTTTTTT. V gene TRBV4-3 combines with J gene TRBJ2-2; D remains unclear. Deletions cut 1 base from V and 4 bases from J, with 4 bases between. This CDR3 region has 13 residues. Germline CDR1 is LGHNA and CDR2 is YSLEER.

The chain joins TRBV7-2 to TRBJ2-1, with D possibly matching TRBD1 (6 bases). The germline gives CDR1 SGHTA, CDR2 FQGNSA. V shed 5 bases and J shed 9 bases, with 14 bases lying between them. This CDR3 region has 13 residues. CDR3 in DNA: TGTGCCAGCAGCCCTACAGGGAAGTTTGAGCAGTTCTTC. Its protein product is CASSPTGKFEQFF.

The chain links TRBV3-1 (or the pseudogene TRBV3-2) to TRBJ1-2, with a weak D call TRBD1 (5 bases). The CDR3 totals 15 residues. V lost 1 base to trimming and J lost 5 bases, with 14 bases between them. Germline V gene data show CDR1 as LGHDT and CDR2 as YNNKEL (reference sequence). The CDR3: CASSQGSQGSYGYTF. CDR3 in DNA: TGTGCCAGCAGCCAAGGTAGTCAGGGATCATATGGCTACACCTTC.

The rearrangement uses TRBV4-1 and TRBJ2-5; TRBD2 aligns across 12 bases. Germline CDR1 reads MGHRA; CDR2 reads YSYEKL. The CDR3 spans 15 residues. Germline trimming cut 3 bases from V and 3 bases from J; bases unmatched to any gene: 2. This chain's CDR3 is CASSQRTSGEETQYF. For the CDR3, the DNA is TGCGCCAGCAGCCAGAGGACTAGCGGGGAAGAGACCCAGTACTTC.

J is TRBJ1-4 and V is TRBV5-1, with TRBD1 matching 9 bases. V dropped 0 bases and J dropped 5; count of bases not matched to a gene: 5. The germline CDR1 and CDR2 sequences are SGHRS and YFSETQ. This CDR3 is 16 amino acids long. The CDR3, as DNA: TGCGCCAGCAGCTTGGGCTACAGGGGGCCAAATGAAAAACTGTTTTTT. Translation: CASSLGYRGPNEKLFF.

The rearrangement joins TRBV6-4 to TRBJ2-1; unclear D gene. Between the trimmed V and J ends, which lost 5 bases and 6 bases, there was a span of 11 bases. This CDR3 contains 13 residues. Germline-derived CDR1 and CDR2 are MRHNA and SNTAGT. The CDR3 sequence is CASSLYSGNEQFF. The CDR3 coding sequence is TGTGCCAGCAGTCTCTATTCCGGCAATGAGCAGTTCTTC.

The rearrangement uses TRBV27 and TRBJ2-3; the match to TRBD1 covers 7 bases. Trimming removed 6 bases from V and 6 bases from J; junction bases left unmatched: 6. This CDR3 spans 13 amino acids. Germline CDR1 MNHEY, CDR2 SMNVEV (reference sequence). The DNA for the CDR3 is TGTGCCAGCAGACTTCAAGGGGGCGATACGCAGTATTTT. Amino acids: CASRLQGGDTQYF.

The V and J genes are TRBV6-5 and TRBJ2-4, with a tentative D call TRBD2 (6 bases). Trimming left V 6 bases short and J 8 bases short, with 17 bases between. CDR3 length: 14 residues. The germline gives CDR1 MNHEY, CDR2 SVGAGI. The CDR3 sequence is CASSPGTWGDIQYF. CDR3 DNA sequence: TGTGCCAGCAGCCCCGGGACCTGGGGGGACATTCAGTACTTC.

This clone has more than one count but fewer than ten. The V and J genes are TRBV4-3 and TRBJ2-7, with 7 bases lining up with TRBD1. Germline V gene data show CDR1 as LGHNA and CDR2 as YSLEER. CDR3 length: 17 residues. The V segment lost 2 bases and the J segment 3 bases; nucleotides outside the gene matches: 13. The CDR3 region has the DNA TGCGCCAGCAGCCAATCTTTTGACAGGGATTTTGTCTACGAGCAGTACTTC. Amino acid sequence: CASSQSFDRDFVYEQYF.

This rearrangement joins TRBV2 to TRBJ2-7; D is unclear. From germline, CDR1 is SNHLY and CDR2 FYNNEI. The CDR3 has 12 residues. The ends were cut back, 6 bases at V and 0 bases at J, with 6 bases in the middle. The CDR3 spells CASRENSYEQYF. The CDR3 DNA reads TGTGCCAGCAGAGAGAACTCCTACGAGCAGTACTTC.

DNA for the CDR3: TGTGCCAGCACCGGCGGGGGGACCTACTACAATGAGCAGTTCTTC. It encodes CASTGGGTYYNEQFF. The chain is built from TRBV25-1 and TRBJ2-1, with 8 bases matching TRBD2. Germline V lookup: CDR1 MGHDK, CDR2 SYGVNS. Trimming at V came to 7 bases and at J to 3 bases, leaving 8 bases not matched to a gene. The length of the CDR3 is 15 residues.

The chain employs TRBV4-3 and TRBJ2-1, with 11 bases identical to TRBD1. Germline V gene data show CDR1 as LGHNA and CDR2 as YSLEER. The CDR3 is 17 amino acids. V lost 7 bases and J lost 5; bases outside the gene matches: 13. The chain's CDR3 is CASNVNGGQGVDNEQFF. The CDR3 DNA reads TGCGCCAGCAACGTTAACGGGGGACAGGGGGTGGACAATGAGCAGTTCTTC.

The chain recombines TRBV5-5 with TRBJ2-1; 8 bases line up with TRBD2. The junction had 8 bases not matched to a gene; V was cut back by 3 bases and J by 6 bases. The CDR3 extends over 15 amino acids. Germline CDR1 and CDR2: SGHKS and YYEKEE (reference sequence). The CDR3 DNA sequence: TGTGCCAGCAGCTCGGAGCGGGAGAGGTTCAATGAGCAGTTCTTC. Its translation: CASSSERERFNEQFF.

This clone has just a few counts. The chain is built from TRBV15 and TRBJ1-2; 10 bases line up with TRBD1. This CDR3 is built from 15 residues. Germline trimming cut 0 bases from V and 5 bases from J; bases unmatched to any gene: 3. CDR1 and CDR2 (germline): LNHNV, YYDKDF (reference sequence). The CDR3 nucleotides read TGTGCCACCAGCAGAGATCCGGGACAGGGGTATGGCTACACCTTC. Translating gives CATSRDPGQGYGYTF.

J is TRBJ1-1 and V is TRBV6-5; D possibly corresponds to TRBD1 (5 bases). Trimming removed 6 bases from V and 4 bases from J, with 15 bases in between. Germline V gene sequence: CDR1 MNHEY, CDR2 SVGAGI. The CDR3 extends over 14 amino acids. As DNA, the CDR3 is TGTGCCAGCAGCTCCCAAGGCAGGGTCACTGAAGCTTTCTTT. This codes for CASSSQGRVTEAFF.

The rearrangement joins TRBV19 to TRBJ1-4, with D perhaps matching TRBD1 (5 bases). This CDR3 region has 20 residues. Trimming shortened V by 3 bases and J by 0 bases, and 23 bases separated the two germline ends. Germline V gives CDR1 LNHDA, CDR2 SQIVND (reference sequence). Here the CDR3 reads CASSIEFVGPTSATNEKLFF. The DNA for the CDR3 is TGTGCCAGTAGTATTGAGTTTGTGGGGCCGACCTCTGCAACTAATGAAAAACTGTTTTTT. Full variable domain (missing parts from reference TRBV19 and TRBJ1-4): DGGITQSPKYLFRKEGQNVTLSCEQNLNHDAMYWYRQDPGQGLRLIYYSQIVNDFQKGDIAEGYSVSREKKESFPLTVTSAQKNPTAFYLCASSIEFVGPTSATNEKLFFGSGTQLSVL.